This passage covers 11 T cell receptor beta chains from one sample sequenced in a study of graft-versus-host responses after intestinal transplantation (dated by TCRdb to the early 2020s). Taken with the paper, the label for time point translates to: cells obtained before transplantation from donor or recipient. Their target antigens are unknown. The library was prepared using the immunoSEQ multiplex PCR assay. The source is immuneACCESS, and TCRdb retained only in-frame sequences with V and J called. Part of the clones is not carried over; for the studies checked, unresolved V genes explain less than half of this, and the remainder is unexplained. The sample table holds around 100,000 clones, of which less than 90% were seen once. The top ten clones comprise about 0.9% of the sample. The input for sequencing was unstimulated CD4+ T cells sorted from spleen or lymph node cells, taken before intestinal transplant. These receptor sequences come from a human donor who received an intestinal transplant.

The rearrangement links TRBV4-1 to TRBJ2-5, with 9 bases matching TRBD1. Germline CDR1 and CDR2: MGHRA and YSYEKL. Losses at the gene ends were 7 bases for V and 2 bases for J; bases not matched to a gene: 2. The CDR3 is made up of 13 amino acids. CDR3 amino acids: CASMGTGQETQYF. DNA of the CDR3: TGCGCCAGCATGGGGACAGGGCAAGAGACCCAGTACTTC.

The chain uses TRBV9 and TRBJ1-4; 8 bases match TRBD1. V gave up 0 bases and J gave up 0 bases; unmatched junction bases: 1. The germline CDR1 and CDR2 sequences are SGDLS and YYNGEE. The CDR3 consists of 16 residues. CDR3 DNA: TGTGCCAGCAGCGTAGAACAGGGGGCAACTAATGAAAAACTGTTTTTT. This sequence encodes CASSVEQGATNEKLFF.

The rearrangement uses TRBV5-1 and TRBJ2-3; TRBD1 agrees at 9 bases. There are 15 residues in the CDR3. V lost 2 bases, J lost 2 bases, and 3 bases stayed unmatched. The germline V gene encodes CDR1 SGHRS and CDR2 YFSETQ. CDR3 residues: CASSLQGAVTDTQYF. In DNA, the CDR3 is TGCGCCAGCAGCTTACAGGGGGCCGTCACAGATACGCAGTATTTT.

The chain employs TRBV7-3 and TRBJ1-1, with D perhaps TRBD1 (5 bases). Germline loops: CDR1 SGHTA, CDR2 FQGTGA. V was shortened by 3 bases and J by 2 bases, with 10 bases between the two germline ends. This CDR3 is 14 amino acids long. The CDR3 sequence is CASSLGGRNTEAFF. The CDR3 DNA follows: TGTGCCAGCAGCTTGGGGGGGAGAAACACTGAAGCTTTCTTT. The variable domain in full, with the rest retrieved from reference TRBV7-3 and TRBJ1-1, is GAGVSQTPSNKVTEKGKYVELRCDPISGHTALYWYRQSLGQGPEFLIYFQGTGAADDSGLPNDRFFAVRPEGSVSTLKIQRTERGDSAVYLCASSLGGRNTEAFFGQGTRLTVV.

The chain links TRBV29-1 to TRBJ1-5; D possibly corresponds to TRBD1 (6 bases). V lost 4 bases to trimming and J lost 2 bases, with 12 bases between them. The CDR3 has 14 amino acids. Germline CDR1 SQVTM, CDR2 ANQGSEA. The CDR3 DNA is TGCAGCGTTGGTACTGGGGGCCGCAATCAGCCCCAGCATTTT. It codes for CSVGTGGRNQPQHF.

V is TRBV6-5 and J is TRBJ2-3; D not certain. The CDR3 has 14 amino acids. CDR1 is MNHEY, CDR2 SVGAGI, per germline. V lost 7 bases, J lost 1 base, and 12 bases lay in between. This CDR3 is CASTSRAGTDTQYF. The CDR3 nucleotides read TGTGCCAGCACGTCCCGGGCCGGCACAGATACGCAGTATTTT.

V usage is TRBV7-9 and J usage is TRBJ1-1, with D unclear. V shed 1 base and J shed 9 bases, with 15 bases lying between them. CDR1 and CDR2 from the germline V gene are SEHNR and FQNEAQ (reference sequence). The CDR3 sequence is 14 residues long. CDR3 sequence: CASSLEFRSEKAFF. The CDR3 DNA is TGTGCCAGCAGCTTAGAATTCAGGTCTGAAAAAGCTTTCTTT.

The chain links TRBV10-3 to TRBJ1-2; D unclear. Between the trimmed V and J ends, which lost 0 bases and 4 bases, there was a span of 9 bases. Germline V CDR1 and CDR2: ENHRY, SYGVKD. This CDR3 spans 14 amino acids. CDR3 sequence: CAISESSGFYGYTF. The CDR3 coding sequence is TGTGCCATCAGTGAGTCGAGCGGATTCTATGGCTACACCTTC.

The V call is TRBV9, the J call TRBJ2-5; perhaps D is TRBD1 or TRBD2 (7 bases each). In germline, CDR1 is SGDLS, CDR2 YYNGEE. V lost 0 bases, J lost 5 bases, and 14 bases lay in between. This CDR3 is built from 15 residues. The CDR3 DNA reads TGTGCCAGCAGCGTAGGGGCAGGGGGGGTGGAGACCCAGTACTTC. Its protein is CASSVGAGGVETQYF.

The chain employs TRBV7-9 and TRBJ1-5; perhaps TRBD1 as D (5 bases). V lost 5 bases, J lost 6 bases, and 14 bases lay in between. The CDR3 sequence is 14 residues long. Germline loops: CDR1 SEHNR, CDR2 FQNEAQ (reference sequence). CDR3 protein: CASSRGTGGQPQHF. The CDR3 coding sequence is TGTGCCAGCAGCCGTGGGACCGGCGGTCAGCCCCAGCATTTT.

The gene calls are TRBV4-1 and TRBJ2-1; 7 bases map to TRBD1. The J segment lost 2 bases and the V segment lost 5 bases, leaving 3 bases of the junction unmatched. Germline V lookup: CDR1 MGHRA, CDR2 YSYEKL. CDR3 size: 14 residues. The CDR3 loop is CASSVQGPYNEQFF. CDR3 DNA: TGCGCCAGCAGCGTACAGGGGCCCTACAATGAGCAGTTCTTC.